Listed below are T cell receptor beta chains from one sample, sequenced in a study of T cells after yellow fever vaccination. TCRdb reanalysed the 5' RACE reads using MiXCR and keeps one entry per CDR3 protein. The sample lists approximately 510,000 distinct CDR3 sequences, just over 20% occurring once. The starting material was PBMCs, obtained less than 25 days after the first yellow fever vaccination. Receptors were obtained from a man younger than 30 who received the YFV17D yellow fever vaccine. The CDR3 runs from the conserved cysteine through the conserved F or W. Fields, in order: J gene, V gene, clone size, D gene, CDR3 DNA, CDR3 protein. D genes are given only for firm matches. Rows give clone size only sometimes, using once, few, many, or a class for an expanded clone.

j_gene: TRBJ2-2; v_gene: TRBV20-1; abundance: few; d_gene: TRBD2; CDR3nt: TGCAGTGCTAGGGGAGCTAGCGGGGGGAACACCGGGGAGCTGTTTTTT; CDR3aa: CSARGASGGNTGELFF
j_gene: TRBJ2-1; v_gene: TRBV6-1; abundance: .; d_gene: .; CDR3nt: TGTGCCAGCAGTGTGAGGAGGCATGAGCAGTTCTTC; CDR3aa: CASSVRRHEQFF
j_gene: TRBJ2-2; v_gene: TRBV7-9; abundance: few; d_gene: TRBD2; CDR3nt: TGTGCCAGCGGACGTCAACTAGCGGGGGGGTATACCGGGGAGCTGTTTTTT; CDR3aa: CASGRQLAGGYTGELFF
j_gene: TRBJ2-1; v_gene: TRBV9; abundance: .; d_gene: .; CDR3nt: TGTGCCAGCAGCGCCCTCAGCTCCTACAATGAGCAGTTCTTC; CDR3aa: CASSALSSYNEQFF
j_gene: TRBJ2-3; v_gene: TRBV20-1; abundance: .; d_gene: .; CDR3nt: TGCAGTGCACTTCTGGGGGGAGATACGCAGTATTTT; CDR3aa: CSALLGGDTQYF
j_gene: TRBJ2-5; v_gene: TRBV4-3; abundance: few; d_gene: .; CDR3nt: TGCGCCAGCAGCCAAGAGGGGTGGGAGACCCAGTACTTC; CDR3aa: CASSQEGWETQYF
j_gene: TRBJ2-6; v_gene: TRBV21-1; abundance: few; d_gene: .; CDR3nt: TGTGCCAGCAGCAAAGTCTCATCTGGGGCCAACGTCCTGACTTTC; CDR3aa: CASSKVSSGANVLTF
j_gene: TRBJ2-7; v_gene: TRBV18; abundance: few; d_gene: TRBD2; CDR3nt: TGTGCCAGCTCACCACAGGCAGGGAGGGCTGGCGAGCAGTACTTC; CDR3aa: CASSPQAGRAGEQYF
j_gene: TRBJ1-6; v_gene: TRBV7-2; abundance: .; d_gene: TRBD1; CDR3nt: TGTGCCAGCAGCTTAGCGCAGGGGGCACCCCTCCACTTT; CDR3aa: CASSLAQGAPLHF
j_gene: TRBJ2-2; v_gene: TRBV10-3; abundance: .; d_gene: .; CDR3nt: TGTGCCACCGCCGGCGACACCGGGGAGCTGTTTTTT; CDR3aa: CATAGDTGELFF
j_gene: TRBJ2-5; v_gene: TRBV20-1; abundance: few; d_gene: TRBD2; CDR3nt: TGCAGTGCAAGGACTAGAGAGACCCAGTACTTC; CDR3aa: CSARTRETQYF
j_gene: TRBJ1-5; v_gene: TRBV20-1; abundance: .; d_gene: TRBD1; CDR3nt: TGCAGTGCTATAAGGGGGCTCGACCATGGGGGCAATCAGCCCCAGCATTTT; CDR3aa: CSAIRGLDHGGNQPQHF
j_gene: TRBJ1-4; v_gene: TRBV5-4; abundance: .; d_gene: .; CDR3nt: TGTGCCAGCACCCCGGACAGATCGAATGAAAAACTGTTTTTT; CDR3aa: CASTPDRSNEKLFF
j_gene: TRBJ2-3; v_gene: TRBV5-1; abundance: few; d_gene: .; CDR3nt: TGCGCCAGCAGAGGTCTAGTCTTTCTAGATACGCAGTATTTT; CDR3aa: CASRGLVFLDTQYF
j_gene: TRBJ2-1; v_gene: TRBV5-4; abundance: .; d_gene: TRBD2; CDR3nt: TGTGCCAGCAGCGGGGGACTGACGGGGGGCAATGAGCAGTTCTTC; CDR3aa: CASSGGLTGGNEQFF
j_gene: TRBJ1-2; v_gene: TRBV4-3; abundance: .; d_gene: .; CDR3nt: TGCGCCAGCAGCCAAGATACCACCGCTAATCTGCTCTACTATGGCTACACCTTC; CDR3aa: CASSQDTTANLLYYGYTF
j_gene: TRBJ2-5; v_gene: TRBV5-1; abundance: .; d_gene: .; CDR3nt: TGCGCCAGCAGCCGGGGGGCCGGGGAGACCCAGTACTTC; CDR3aa: CASSRGAGETQYF
j_gene: TRBJ2-1; v_gene: TRBV28; abundance: few; d_gene: TRBD2; CDR3nt: TGTGCCAGCAGTTCACTGGCGGGGGGCTTCTACAATGAGCAGTTCTTC; CDR3aa: CASSSLAGGFYNEQFF
j_gene: TRBJ2-7; v_gene: TRBV10-3; abundance: many; d_gene: .; CDR3nt: TGTGCCATCGGGATGGATCTACACGAGCAGTACTTC; CDR3aa: CAIGMDLHEQYF
j_gene: TRBJ2-2; v_gene: TRBV12-3/TRBV12-4; abundance: many; d_gene: TRBD2; CDR3nt: TGTGCCAGCAGTTTCTTTAGCGGGGGAACCGGGGAGCTGTTTTTT; CDR3aa: CASSFFSGGTGELFF
j_gene: TRBJ2-1; v_gene: TRBV6-1; abundance: few; d_gene: .; CDR3nt: TGTGCCAGCAGGCTACGGTCCTACAATGAGCAGTTCTTC; CDR3aa: CASRLRSYNEQFF
j_gene: TRBJ2-3; v_gene: TRBV7-3; abundance: .; d_gene: .; CDR3nt: TGTGCCAGCAGCTCAGCTGGCTTCACAGATACGCAGTATTTT; CDR3aa: CASSSAGFTDTQYF
j_gene: TRBJ1-2; v_gene: TRBV7-2; abundance: .; d_gene: .; CDR3nt: TGTGCCAGCAGCTTAGGCCCGGGAGCGGGGCAGCTTTATGGCTACACCTTC; CDR3aa: CASSLGPGAGQLYGYTF
j_gene: TRBJ1-1; v_gene: TRBV5-1; abundance: .; d_gene: .; CDR3nt: TGCGCCAGCAGTGGGGCCCTACCCGACGAAGCTTTCTTT; CDR3aa: CASSGALPDEAFF
j_gene: TRBJ1-1; v_gene: TRBV18; abundance: once; d_gene: TRBD1; CDR3nt: TGTGCCAGCTCGCCCGGGACAGCCAGGACTGAAGCTTTCTTT; CDR3aa: CASSPGTARTEAFF
j_gene: TRBJ2-7; v_gene: TRBV28; abundance: few; d_gene: .; CDR3nt: TGTGCCAGCAGTCGGCGACAGGACGACGAGCAGTACTTC; CDR3aa: CASSRRQDDEQYF
j_gene: TRBJ1-1; v_gene: TRBV29-1; abundance: .; d_gene: .; CDR3nt: TGCAGCGTTGTTGGGGTGGGCACTGAAGCTTTCTTT; CDR3aa: CSVVGVGTEAFF
j_gene: TRBJ2-1; v_gene: TRBV20-1; abundance: .; d_gene: .; CDR3nt: TGCAGTTGGGGACAGGCGGGGGGCTATGAGCAGTTCTTC; CDR3aa: CSWGQAGGYEQFF
j_gene: TRBJ2-3; v_gene: TRBV4-3; abundance: .; d_gene: .; CDR3nt: TGCGCCAGCAGCCAAGAGGAAGGGTCCCGGCGTTATTTT; CDR3aa: CASSQEEGSRRYF
j_gene: TRBJ2-7; v_gene: TRBV27; abundance: .; d_gene: .; CDR3nt: TGTGCCAGCAGTTTATCGTGGCAGTCAGTCTACGAGCAGTACTTC; CDR3aa: CASSLSWQSVYEQYF
j_gene: TRBJ2-3; v_gene: TRBV12-3/TRBV12-4; abundance: few; d_gene: TRBD2; CDR3nt: TGTGCCAGCAGTTTGTTCGGGGGGGCAGATACGCAGTATTTT; CDR3aa: CASSLFGGADTQYF
j_gene: TRBJ2-1; v_gene: TRBV7-3; abundance: few; d_gene: .; CDR3nt: TGTGCCAGCAGCCCATGGTCGTCTGGGTCCTACAATGAGCAGTTCTTC; CDR3aa: CASSPWSSGSYNEQFF
j_gene: TRBJ2-2; v_gene: TRBV9; abundance: few; d_gene: .; CDR3nt: TGTGCCAGCAGCGTAGGGTACCTAAGGGCCGGGGAGCTGTTTTTT; CDR3aa: CASSVGYLRAGELFF
j_gene: TRBJ2-7; v_gene: TRBV5-4; abundance: few; d_gene: TRBD2; CDR3nt: TGTGCCAGCACCCAAGAGGTGCGGGGGGACTACGAGCAGTACTTC; CDR3aa: CASTQEVRGDYEQYF
j_gene: TRBJ2-4; v_gene: TRBV6-2/TRBV6-3; abundance: few; d_gene: .; CDR3nt: TGTGCCAGCAGACCAGGGTTAGCCAAAAACATTCAGTACTTC; CDR3aa: CASRPGLAKNIQYF
j_gene: TRBJ2-3; v_gene: TRBV7-6; abundance: .; d_gene: .; CDR3nt: TGTGCCAGCAGCCGATGGGCAGATACGCAGTATTTT; CDR3aa: CASSRWADTQYF
j_gene: TRBJ1-1; v_gene: TRBV4-3; abundance: .; d_gene: .; CDR3nt: TGCGCCAGCAGCTCCGGGGTAGACACTGAAGCTTTCTTT; CDR3aa: CASSSGVDTEAFF
j_gene: TRBJ2-7; v_gene: TRBV7-2; abundance: few; d_gene: TRBD2; CDR3nt: TGTGCCAGCGGTCAGGGGACTAGCCTGACCTACGAGCAGTACTTC; CDR3aa: CASGQGTSLTYEQYF
j_gene: TRBJ1-3; v_gene: TRBV4-3; abundance: .; d_gene: .; CDR3nt: TGCGCCAGCAGCCAAGAAGTCCGGAGAAACACCATATATTTT; CDR3aa: CASSQEVRRNTIYF
j_gene: TRBJ2-2; v_gene: TRBV5-1; abundance: .; d_gene: .; CDR3nt: TGCGCCAGCAGCTTGGACCGAGGGATCTTAACCGGGGAGCTGTTTTTT; CDR3aa: CASSLDRGILTGELFF
j_gene: TRBJ2-3; v_gene: TRBV7-9; abundance: few; d_gene: .; CDR3nt: TGTGCCAGCAGCTTAGCGTATGGCACAGATACGCAGTATTTT; CDR3aa: CASSLAYGTDTQYF
j_gene: TRBJ2-3; v_gene: TRBV10-1; abundance: .; d_gene: TRBD2; CDR3nt: TGCGCCAGCAACGCCATGGGACTAGCACGGCCGCAGTATTTT; CDR3aa: CASNAMGLARPQYF
j_gene: TRBJ1-4; v_gene: TRBV6-1; abundance: .; d_gene: .; CDR3nt: TGTGCCAGCAGCCTTTACGGCGGGAGGCAGGGAGAAAAACTGTTTTTT; CDR3aa: CASSLYGGRQGEKLFF
j_gene: TRBJ2-1; v_gene: TRBV6-6; abundance: few; d_gene: .; CDR3nt: TGTGCCAGCGTCACCAGGGGAAGACATGAGCAGTTCTTC; CDR3aa: CASVTRGRHEQFF
j_gene: TRBJ1-6; v_gene: TRBV6-2/TRBV6-3; abundance: many; d_gene: .; CDR3nt: TGTGCCAGCAGTAACCGCGGGGCTAATTCACCCCTCCACTTT; CDR3aa: CASSNRGANSPLHF
j_gene: TRBJ2-3; v_gene: TRBV11-1; abundance: .; d_gene: TRBD2; CDR3nt: TGTGCCAGCAGCTCACGGACTAGCCCTAGCACAGATACGCAGTATTTT; CDR3aa: CASSSRTSPSTDTQYF
j_gene: TRBJ1-2; v_gene: TRBV4-3; abundance: .; d_gene: .; CDR3nt: TGCGCCAGCAGCCATGAGGGAGGACTTAACTATGGCTACACCTTC; CDR3aa: CASSHEGGLNYGYTF
j_gene: TRBJ1-2; v_gene: TRBV2; abundance: few; d_gene: .; CDR3nt: TGTGCCAGCAGTGGGGATTTTAACTATGGCTACACCTTC; CDR3aa: CASSGDFNYGYTF
j_gene: TRBJ2-3; v_gene: TRBV7-2; abundance: .; d_gene: TRBD1; CDR3nt: TGTGCCAGCAACCGACAGGGATTGGGCACAGATACGCAGTATTTT; CDR3aa: CASNRQGLGTDTQYF
j_gene: TRBJ2-1; v_gene: TRBV20-1; abundance: .; d_gene: .; CDR3nt: TGCAGTGCTGAAGACGGATCCTACAATGAGCAGTTCTTC; CDR3aa: CSAEDGSYNEQFF
j_gene: TRBJ1-5; v_gene: TRBV19; abundance: .; d_gene: TRBD1; CDR3nt: TGTGCCAGTAGAACCGCGGGACAGTATAGCAATCAGCCCCAGCATTTT; CDR3aa: CASRTAGQYSNQPQHF
j_gene: TRBJ1-2; v_gene: TRBV9; abundance: .; d_gene: TRBD1; CDR3nt: TGTGCCAGCAGCGTAGCGACAGGGTTCGACTATGGCTACACCTTC; CDR3aa: CASSVATGFDYGYTF
j_gene: TRBJ1-2; v_gene: TRBV5-8; abundance: few; d_gene: .; CDR3nt: TGTGCCAGCAGCTTGCGGGGAGGCGACTATGGCTACACCTTC; CDR3aa: CASSLRGGDYGYTF
j_gene: TRBJ1-1; v_gene: TRBV7-2; abundance: .; d_gene: .; CDR3nt: TGTGCCAGCAGCTTACTGGCGGTGTGGGGAGCTTTCTTT; CDR3aa: CASSLLAVWGAFF